This T cell receptor (beta chain) was documented in a study of blood T cell repertoires in COVID-19. From germline, CDR1 is MNHEY and CDR2 SMNVEV (reference sequence). Between the trimmed V and J ends, which lost 1 base and 5 bases, there was a span of 15 bases. This CDR3 has 15 residues. Profiled with immunoSEQ multiplex PCR; TCRdb holds only in-frame clones, not every one. The table records about 480,000 clones, roughly 89% of them present only once. This clonotype originated in a man aged 18-30 years with COVID-19, enrolled during active disease. The sequenced sample consisted of peripheral blood. This rearrangement joins TRBV27 to TRBJ2-7; D is perhaps TRBD2 (6 bases). CDR3: CASSLWGGYTNEQYF. The CDR3 DNA sequence: TGTGCCAGCAGTTTATGGGGAGGATACACGAACGAGCAGTACTTC.